The entry below gives a single T cell receptor (beta chain) sequence along with its context. Its target is not known. Primers for the PCR totalled 60 Vbeta and 13 Jbeta. TCRdb's copy holds only in-frame clones and misses some; the assay was immunoSEQ multiplex PCR. The table records about 120,000 clones, approximately 77% of them present only once. The germline V and J ends were trimmed by 0 bases and 4 bases, with 15 bases remaining between them. CDR1 SGHAT and CDR2 FQNNGV come from the germline V gene. The CDR3 runs 16 residues. This sample is drawn from a study of cytomegalovirus exposure and HLA in healthy donors. General study results and limits: In vitro assays verified that a few CMV-associated chains recognized CMV antigens specifically. It was taken for granted in presence/absence analyses that sequencing depth across donors was roughly uniform.

The chain carries TRBV11-2 and TRBJ2-5; D perhaps matches TRBD2 (5 bases). The material sequenced was PBMCs. The TCR comes from a man between 45 and 60 years old in good health and CMV-seropositive. The CDR3 coding sequence is TGTGCCAGCAGCTTAGATAACGCGGGCCGAGGAGAGACCCAGTACTTC. It encodes CASSLDNAGRGETQYF.